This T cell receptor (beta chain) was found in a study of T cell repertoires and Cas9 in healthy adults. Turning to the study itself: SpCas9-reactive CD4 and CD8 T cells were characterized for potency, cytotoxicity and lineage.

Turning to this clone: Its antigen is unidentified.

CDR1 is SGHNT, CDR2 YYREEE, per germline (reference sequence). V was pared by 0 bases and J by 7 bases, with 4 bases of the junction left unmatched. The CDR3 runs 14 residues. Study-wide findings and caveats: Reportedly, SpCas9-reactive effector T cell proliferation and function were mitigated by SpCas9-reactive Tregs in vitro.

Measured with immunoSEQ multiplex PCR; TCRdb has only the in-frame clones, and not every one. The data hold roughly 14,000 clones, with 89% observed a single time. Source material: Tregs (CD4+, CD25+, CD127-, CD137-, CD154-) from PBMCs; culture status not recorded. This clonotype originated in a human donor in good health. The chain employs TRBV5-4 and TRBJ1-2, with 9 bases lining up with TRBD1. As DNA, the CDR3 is TGTGCCAGCAGCTTGGGGGGGACAGGGTTTGGCTACACCTTC. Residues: CASSLGGTGFGYTF.